This T cell receptor beta chain was obtained from a study of blood T cell repertoires in COVID-19. On the study more broadly: Italy, Spain and the United States were the sources of the convalescent and acute COVID-19 samples. The cDNA or gDNA used as material had been derived from T cells, B-cell-depleted T cells, or PBMCs.

CDR3 length equals 15 residues. Germline V CDR1 and CDR2: SGHTA, FQGTGA. The V and J ends lost 1 base and 0 bases respectively, with 8 bases between them. In the original workflow: Estimation of nucleated cell counts was performed using reference gene primer amplification. TCRdb's copy holds only in-frame clones and misses some; the assay was immunoSEQ multiplex PCR. The D gene and trimming were derived from the DNA, and the V and J assignments and clone size from that table. The sample records some 150,000 clones, 70% to 90% being singletons. The chain recombines TRBV7-3 with TRBJ2-3, with D uncertain. Sequenced material: peripheral blood. The TCR was taken from a woman in her forties or fifties with acute or convalescent COVID-19. Here the CDR3 DNA reads TGTGCCAGCAGCTTAAGTGGCAGAAGCACAGATACGCAGTATTTT. Its translation is CASSLSGRSTDTQYF. Using reference TRBV7-3 and TRBJ2-3 for the parts outside the CDR3, the full variable domain is GAGVSQTPSNKVTEKGKYVELRCDPISGHTALYWYRQSLGQGPEFLIYFQGTGAADDSGLPNDRFFAVRPEGSVSTLKIQRTERGDSAVYLCASSLSGRSTDTQYFGPGTRLTVL.